One and the same sample provided the 17 T cell receptor beta chains below, sequenced in a study of blood T cell repertoires in COVID-19 (dated by TCRdb to about 2020). Libraries were prepared through the immunoSEQ multiplex PCR assay. Not all clones reach the TCRdb copy of this immuneACCESS table, which keeps in-frame sequences only. Checked studies attribute under half of the gap to unresolved V genes and leave the rest unexplained. For this sample the table gives around 50,000 clones, of which roughly 82% were detected only once. The ten largest clones take up about 20% of the sample. What was sequenced was peripheral blood. The receptor set was obtained from a woman aged 55-70 years with acute or convalescent COVID-19.

The chain couples TRBV5-1 to TRBJ1-2; D not resolved. V was cut by 4 bases and J by 4 bases, with 17 bases left in between. This CDR3 spans 15 amino acids. Germline V CDR1 and CDR2: SGHRS, YFSETQ. This CDR3 reads CASSPDVGLSYGYTF. The DNA for the CDR3 is TGCGCCAGCAGCCCGGACGTCGGACTTTCCTATGGCTACACCTTC. The full variable domain, rest sourced from reference TRBV5-1 and TRBJ1-2, is KAGVTQTPRYLIKTRGQQVTLSCSPISGHRSVSWYQQTPGQGLQFLFEYFSETQRNKGNFPGRFSGRQFSNSRSEMNVSTLELGDSALYLCASSPDVGLSYGYTFGSGTRLTVV.

The V gene is TRBV6-2 or TRBV6-3, the J gene TRBJ2-3; no definite D call. Per the germline V gene, CDR1 is MNHEY and CDR2 is SVGEGT. The CDR3 runs to 13 residues. The ends were cut back, 2 bases at V and 4 bases at J, with 7 bases in the middle. CDR3 DNA sequence: TGTGCCAGCAGTTACGGCAGGCCAGATACGCAGTATTTT. This sequence encodes CASSYGRPDTQYF.

V gene TRBV30 combines with J gene TRBJ1-5, with TRBD1 matching over 7 bases. The CDR3 totals 14 residues. Germline CDR1 reads GTSNPN; CDR2 reads SVGIG (reference sequence). The V gene end was trimmed by 0 bases and the J gene end by 2 bases; junction bases not matched to a gene: 1. The CDR3: CAWSVGQGNQPQHF. In nucleotides, the CDR3 is TGTGCCTGGAGTGTTGGACAGGGCAATCAGCCCCAGCATTTT.

This clone showed up just a few times. The CDR3, as DNA: TGTGCCAGTAGTATACGACAGGGGAATGGTAATTCACCCCTCCACTTT. Its protein product is CASSIRQGNGNSPLHF. V is TRBV19 and J is TRBJ1-6; 8 nucleotides agree with TRBD1. The germline V gene encodes CDR1 LNHDA and CDR2 SQIVND (reference sequence). CDR3 length: 16 amino acids. V was pared by 2 bases and J by 6 bases, with 6 bases of the junction left unmatched.

This clone was counted only a few times. The rearrangement joins TRBV19 to TRBJ2-7; D ambiguous. The V end lost 6 bases, the J end lost 2 bases, and 26 bases lay between the germline ends. This CDR3 has 18 amino acids. CDR1 and CDR2 (germline): LNHDA, SQIVND (reference sequence). The CDR3 here is CASRFVGTRSTETYEQYF. In DNA form, the CDR3 reads TGTGCCAGTAGATTCGTCGGAACCCGTTCCACAGAGACCTACGAGCAGTACTTC.

The rearrangement links TRBV7-3 to TRBJ2-7; possibly TRBD2 for D (5 bases). The germline V gene has CDR1 SGHTA and CDR2 FQGTGA. With 1 base removed from V and 6 bases from J, the gap between germline ends came to 10 bases. This CDR3 is built from 13 residues. Here the CDR3 reads CASSLIEGGEQYF. The CDR3 DNA sequence: TGTGCCAGCAGCTTAATTGAGGGTGGCGAGCAGTACTTC.

The gene calls are TRBV10-2 and TRBJ2-7, with D possibly being TRBD1 (6 bases). Germline V lookup: CDR1 WSHSY, CDR2 SAAADI. This CDR3 is built from 16 residues. Trimming stripped 7 bases from V and 2 bases from J, with 21 bases between. DNA for the CDR3: TGCGCCAGCAAGGAGCGTCAGGGGTCGACCGCCTACGAGCAGTACTTC. Amino acid sequence: CASKERQGSTAYEQYF.

V gene TRBV2 combines with J gene TRBJ1-2; D possibly corresponds to TRBD1 (6 bases). Germline V lookup: CDR1 SNHLY, CDR2 FYNNEI. The CDR3 loop spans 12 amino acids. V lost 6 bases, J lost 4 bases, and 9 bases lay in between. This CDR3 reads CASSLQGYGYTF. CDR3 DNA sequence: TGTGCCAGCAGCCTACAGGGCTATGGCTACACCTTC.

V is TRBV5-1 and J is TRBJ2-1, with 7 bases lining up with TRBD2. V shed 1 base and J 1 base; nucleotides not matched to a gene: 5. The CDR3 length is 16 residues. CDR1 and CDR2 (germline): SGHRS, YFSETQ. The CDR3 DNA sequence: TGCGCCAGCAGCTTGTTGGGGGGGATTTCCTACAATGAGCAGTTCTTC. As protein: CASSLLGGISYNEQFF.

Details on this clone: This sample also contains other DNA sequences that code for the same CDR3. The chain has TRBV18 and TRBJ1-2, with D possibly TRBD1 on 6 matching bases. With 3 bases removed from V and 1 base from J, the gap between germline ends came to 6 bases. CDR1 and CDR2 from the germline V gene are KGHSH and LQKENI. The CDR3 runs to 13 residues. CDR3 DNA: TGTGCCAGCTCACCGGACAGTAACTATGGCTACACCTTC. It codes for CASSPDSNYGYTF.

This clone has a single count. This rearrangement joins TRBV7-6 to TRBJ2-2; 10 positions agree with TRBD1. V lost 7 bases to trimming and J lost 0 bases; unmatched junction nucleotides: 2. The CDR3 spans 15 residues. Per the germline V gene, CDR1 is SGHVS and CDR2 is FNYEAQ. The CDR3 coding sequence is TGTGCCAGCACCGGACAGGGGGCGAACACCGGGGAGCTGTTTTTT. Translated: CASTGQGANTGELFF.

The chain recombines TRBV7-9 with TRBJ1-4, with a weak D call TRBD1 (6 bases). Trimming shortened V by 5 bases and J by 7 bases, and 17 bases separated the two germline ends. Germline-derived CDR1 and CDR2 are SEHNR and FQNEAQ (reference sequence). The CDR3 sequence is 15 residues long. CDR3 amino acids: CASSAGGGLGEKLFF. The CDR3 DNA follows: TGTGCCAGCAGCGCCGGCGGGGGGCTTGGTGAAAAACTGTTTTTT.

The chain couples TRBV28 to TRBJ2-6; D not resolved. V lost 3 bases to trimming and J lost 4 bases, with 10 bases between them. Germline CDR1 is MDHEN and CDR2 is SYDVKM. The length of the CDR3 is 15 residues. In nucleotides, the CDR3 is TGTGCCAGCAGTTTGATATCCGGGGGGGCCAACGTCCTGACTTTC. It codes for CASSLISGGANVLTF.

The V call is TRBV13, the J call TRBJ2-7; TRBD2 aligns across 7 bases. V lost 2 bases and J lost 2; bases outside the gene matches: 9. Looked up from germline, CDR1 is PRHDT and CDR2 is FYEKMQ (reference sequence). The CDR3 loop spans 16 amino acids. CDR3 sequence: CASSLRGGFPTYEQYF. CDR3 bases: TGTGCCAGCAGCTTACGCGGGGGTTTCCCTACCTACGAGCAGTACTTC.

This chain uses TRBV14 with TRBJ2-3; unclear D gene. The germline V gene has CDR1 SGHDN and CDR2 FVKESK. V lost 5 bases and J lost 6, with 15 bases in between. The length of the CDR3 is 14 residues. The CDR3 DNA sequence: TGTGCCAGCAGCTTCGCTAGTTACGGGGATACGCAGTATTTT. It encodes CASSFASYGDTQYF. The full variable domain, its missing parts supplied by reference TRBV14 and TRBJ2-3, is EAGVTQFPSHSVIEKGQTVTLRCDPISGHDNLYWYRRVMGKEIKFLLHFVKESKQDESGMPNNRFLAERTGGTYSTLKVQPAELEDSGVYFCASSFASYGDTQYFGPGTRLTVL.

This clone was seen a single time. This rearrangement joins TRBV10-1 to TRBJ2-3; a possible D gene is TRBD1 (6 bases). V lost 3 bases, J lost 1 base, and 11 bases lay in between. Germline V lookup: CDR1 WNHNN, CDR2 SYGVQD (reference sequence). The CDR3 length is 15 residues. The CDR3 DNA follows: TGCGCCAGCAGTGACAGGGGTAGGGGCACAGATACGCAGTATTTT. This sequence encodes CASSDRGRGTDTQYF.

The rearrangement uses TRBV7-9 and TRBJ1-1; 9 nucleotides line up with TRBD1. Germline V gene lookup returns CDR1 SEHNR and CDR2 FQNEAQ (reference sequence). This CDR3 region has 16 residues. The V gene end was trimmed by 4 bases and the J gene end by 4 bases; junction bases not matched to a gene: 10. Here the CDR3 DNA reads TGTGCCAGCAGCTCCGGGACAGGGTTAATTCGCACTGAAGCTTTCTTT. Amino acids: CASSSGTGLIRTEAFF. Combining the CDR3 with reference TRBV7-9 and TRBJ1-1 gives the whole variable domain DTGVSQNPRHKITKRGQNVTFRCDPISEHNRLYWYRQTLGQGPEFLTYFQNEAQLEKSRLLSDRFSAERPKGSFSTLEIQRTEQGDSAMYLCASSSGTGLIRTEAFFGQGTRLTVV.